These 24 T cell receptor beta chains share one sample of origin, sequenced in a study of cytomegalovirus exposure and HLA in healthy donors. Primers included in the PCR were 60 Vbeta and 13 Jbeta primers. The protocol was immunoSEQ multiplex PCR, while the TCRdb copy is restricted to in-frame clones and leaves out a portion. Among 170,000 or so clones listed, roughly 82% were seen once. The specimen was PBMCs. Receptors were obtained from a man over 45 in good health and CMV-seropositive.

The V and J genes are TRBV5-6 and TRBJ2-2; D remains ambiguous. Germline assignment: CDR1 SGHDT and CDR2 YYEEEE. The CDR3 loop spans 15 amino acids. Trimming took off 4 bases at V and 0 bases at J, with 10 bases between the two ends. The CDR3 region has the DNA TGTGCCAGCAGCCCCTGGAGTTCGAACACCGGGGAGCTGTTTTTT. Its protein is CASSPWSSNTGELFF.

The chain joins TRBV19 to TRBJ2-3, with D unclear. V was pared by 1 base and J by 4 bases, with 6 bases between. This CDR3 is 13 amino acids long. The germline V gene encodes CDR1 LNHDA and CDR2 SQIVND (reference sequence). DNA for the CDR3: TGTGCCAGTAGTATAGCAACACCAGATACGCAGTATTTT. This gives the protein CASSIATPDTQYF.

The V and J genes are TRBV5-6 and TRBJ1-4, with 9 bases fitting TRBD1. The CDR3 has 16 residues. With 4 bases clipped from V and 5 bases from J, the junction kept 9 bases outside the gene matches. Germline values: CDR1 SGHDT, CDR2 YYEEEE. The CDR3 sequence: CASSLYRGRGNEKLFF. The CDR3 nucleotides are TGTGCCAGCAGCCTATACAGGGGGCGCGGGAATGAAAAACTGTTTTTT.

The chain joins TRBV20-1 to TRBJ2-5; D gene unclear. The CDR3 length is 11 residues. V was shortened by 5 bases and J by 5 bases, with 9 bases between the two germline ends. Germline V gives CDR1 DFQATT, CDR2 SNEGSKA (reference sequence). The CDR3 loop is CSAAAGETQYF. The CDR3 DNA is TGCAGTGCTGCGGCCGGGGAGACCCAGTACTTC.

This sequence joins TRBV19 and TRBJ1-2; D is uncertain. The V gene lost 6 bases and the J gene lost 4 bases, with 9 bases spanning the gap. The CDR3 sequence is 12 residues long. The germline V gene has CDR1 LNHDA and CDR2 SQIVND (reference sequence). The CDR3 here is CASSQTAYGYTF. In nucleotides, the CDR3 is TGTGCCAGTAGCCAAACAGCCTATGGCTACACCTTC.

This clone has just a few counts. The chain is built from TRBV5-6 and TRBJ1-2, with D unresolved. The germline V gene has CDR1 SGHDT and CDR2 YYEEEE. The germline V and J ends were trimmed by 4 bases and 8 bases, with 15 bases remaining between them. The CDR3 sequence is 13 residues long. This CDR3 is CASSPLRGRGYTF. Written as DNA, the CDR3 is TGTGCCAGCAGCCCGCTGAGAGGTAGAGGCTACACCTTC.

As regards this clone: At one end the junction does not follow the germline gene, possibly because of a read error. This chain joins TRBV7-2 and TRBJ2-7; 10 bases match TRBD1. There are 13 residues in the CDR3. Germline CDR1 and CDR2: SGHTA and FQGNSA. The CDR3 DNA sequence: TGTGCCAGCAGCTTAGGGGGCGGGACAGGGGTTAAGTTC. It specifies CASSLGGGTGVKF.

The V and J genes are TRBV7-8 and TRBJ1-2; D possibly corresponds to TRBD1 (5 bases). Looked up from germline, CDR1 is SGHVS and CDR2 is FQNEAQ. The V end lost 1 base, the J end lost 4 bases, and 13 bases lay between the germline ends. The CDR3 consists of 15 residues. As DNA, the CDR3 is TGTGCCAGCAGCTTAGAGGTCGGGGGAATCTATGGCTACACCTTC. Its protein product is CASSLEVGGIYGYTF.

DNA of the CDR3: TGTGCCAGCAGCTTGCCAGCGGGAGGTTTCTCTGAGCAGTTCTTC. The encoded protein is CASSLPAGGFSEQFF. The chain links TRBV5-6 to TRBJ2-1, with 9 nucleotides matching TRBD2. V dropped 1 base and J dropped 9; count of bases not matched to a gene: 8. Looked up from germline, CDR1 is SGHDT and CDR2 is YYEEEE. This CDR3 has 15 amino acids.

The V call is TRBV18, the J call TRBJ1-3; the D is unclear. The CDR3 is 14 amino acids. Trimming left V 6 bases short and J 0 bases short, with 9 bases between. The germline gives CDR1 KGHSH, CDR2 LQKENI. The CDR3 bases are TGTGCCAGCTCGTTAGGGAGCTCTGGAAACACCATATATTTT. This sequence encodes CASSLGSSGNTIYF.

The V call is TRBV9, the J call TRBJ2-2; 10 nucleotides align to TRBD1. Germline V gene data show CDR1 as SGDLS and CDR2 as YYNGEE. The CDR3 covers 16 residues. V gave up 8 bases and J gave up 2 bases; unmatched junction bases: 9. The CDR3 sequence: CASKRGQGINTGELFF. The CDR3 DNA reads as TGTGCCAGTAAGCGGGGACAGGGGATTAACACCGGGGAGCTGTTTTTT.

The CDR3 bases are TGTGCCAGCAGTGACGGCAGGCAAAGCCTCTCCTACGAGCAGTACTTC. Translation: CASSDGRQSLSYEQYF. The chain recombines TRBV6-1 with TRBJ2-7; D unclear. This CDR3 has 16 residues. CDR1 and CDR2 (germline): MNHNS, SASEGT. V gave up 3 bases and J gave up 0 bases, with 15 bases separating them.

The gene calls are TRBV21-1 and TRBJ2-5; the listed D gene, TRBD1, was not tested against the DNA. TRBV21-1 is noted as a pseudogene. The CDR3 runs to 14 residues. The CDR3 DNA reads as TGTGCCAGCAGCATCCCAGGCAAACGGGAGACCCAGTACTTC. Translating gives CASSIPGKRETQYF.

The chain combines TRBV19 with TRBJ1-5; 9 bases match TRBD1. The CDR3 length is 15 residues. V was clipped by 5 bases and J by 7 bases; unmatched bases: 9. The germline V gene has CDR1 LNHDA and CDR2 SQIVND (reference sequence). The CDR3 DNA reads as TGTGCCAGTAGTTATTCGGGACAGGGTGGACAGCCCCAGCATTTT. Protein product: CASSYSGQGGQPQHF.

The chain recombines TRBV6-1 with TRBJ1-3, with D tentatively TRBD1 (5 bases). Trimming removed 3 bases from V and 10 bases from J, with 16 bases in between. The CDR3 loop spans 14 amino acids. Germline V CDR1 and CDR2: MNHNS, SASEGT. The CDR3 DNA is TGTGCCAGCAGTGAGGTGGGGCCCCGGCGAACCATATATTTT. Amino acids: CASSEVGPRRTIYF.

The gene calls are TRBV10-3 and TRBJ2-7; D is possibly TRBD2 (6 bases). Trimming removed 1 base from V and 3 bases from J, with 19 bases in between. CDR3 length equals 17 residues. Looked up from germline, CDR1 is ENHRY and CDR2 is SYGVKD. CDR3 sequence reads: CAISEYGVGRGNYEQYF. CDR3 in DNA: TGTGCCATCAGTGAGTACGGGGTAGGGCGGGGTAACTACGAGCAGTACTTC.

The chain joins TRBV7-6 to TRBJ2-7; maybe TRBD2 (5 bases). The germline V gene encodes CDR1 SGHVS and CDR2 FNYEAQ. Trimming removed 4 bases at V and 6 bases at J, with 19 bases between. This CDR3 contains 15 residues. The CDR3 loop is CASSSTSVGPFEQYF. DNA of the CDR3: TGTGCCAGCAGCTCAACTAGTGTGGGTCCGTTCGAGCAGTACTTC.

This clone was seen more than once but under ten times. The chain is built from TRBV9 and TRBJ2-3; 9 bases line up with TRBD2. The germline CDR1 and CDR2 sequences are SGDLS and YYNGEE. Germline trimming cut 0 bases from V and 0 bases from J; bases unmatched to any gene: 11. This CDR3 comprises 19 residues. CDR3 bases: TGTGCCAGCAGCGTAGAGTTTCTCCTAGCGGGGACTAGCACAGATACGCAGTATTTT. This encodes CASSVEFLLAGTSTDTQYF.

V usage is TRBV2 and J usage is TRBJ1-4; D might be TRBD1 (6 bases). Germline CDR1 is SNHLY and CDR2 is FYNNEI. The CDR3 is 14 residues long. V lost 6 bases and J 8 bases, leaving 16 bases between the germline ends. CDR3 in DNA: TGTGCCAGCAGGAGACAGGACGCTCGGGAAAAACTGTTTTTT. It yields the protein CASRRQDAREKLFF. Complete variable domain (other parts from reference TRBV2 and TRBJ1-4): EPEVTQTPSHQVTQMGQEVILRCVPISNHLYFYWYRQILGQKVEFLVSFYNNEISEKSEIFDDQFSVERPDGSNFTLKIRSTKLEDSAMYFCASRRQDAREKLFFGSGTQLSVL.

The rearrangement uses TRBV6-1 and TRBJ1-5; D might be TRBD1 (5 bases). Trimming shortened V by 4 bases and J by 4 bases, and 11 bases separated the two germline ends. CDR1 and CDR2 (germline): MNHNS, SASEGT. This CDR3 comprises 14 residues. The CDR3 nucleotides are TGTGCCAGCAGTGCACGGACAAATAATCAGCCCCAGCATTTT. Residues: CASSARTNNQPQHF.

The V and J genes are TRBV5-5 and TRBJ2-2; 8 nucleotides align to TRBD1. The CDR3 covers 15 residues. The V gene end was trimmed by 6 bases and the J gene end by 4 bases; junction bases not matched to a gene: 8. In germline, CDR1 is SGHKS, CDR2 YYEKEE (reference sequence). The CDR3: CASTPPTGVTGELFF. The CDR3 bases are TGTGCCAGCACGCCTCCGACAGGGGTCACCGGGGAGCTGTTTTTT.

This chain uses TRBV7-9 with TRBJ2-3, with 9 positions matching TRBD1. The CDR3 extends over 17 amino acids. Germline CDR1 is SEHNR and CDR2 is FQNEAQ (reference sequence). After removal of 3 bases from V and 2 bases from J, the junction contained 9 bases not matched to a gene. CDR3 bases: TGTGCCAGCAGCTTGGCTGACAGGGGGAAGGACACAGATACGCAGTATTTT. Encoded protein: CASSLADRGKDTDTQYF.

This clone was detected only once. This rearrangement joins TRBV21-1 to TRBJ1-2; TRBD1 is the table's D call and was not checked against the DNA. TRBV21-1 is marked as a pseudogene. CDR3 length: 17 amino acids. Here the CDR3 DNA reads TGTGCCAGCAGCAAAGTACTCCGGGACAGGGTACTCTATGGCTACACCTTC. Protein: CASSKVLRDRVLYGYTF.

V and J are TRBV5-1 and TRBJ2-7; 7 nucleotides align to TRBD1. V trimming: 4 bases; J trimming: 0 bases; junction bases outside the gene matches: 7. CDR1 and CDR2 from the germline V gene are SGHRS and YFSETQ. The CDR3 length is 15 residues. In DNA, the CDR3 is TGCGCCAGCAGCCCAGGGACAGCGATCTCCTACGAGCAGTACTTC. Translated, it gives CASSPGTAISYEQYF. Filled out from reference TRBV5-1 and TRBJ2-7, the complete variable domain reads KAGVTQTPRYLIKTRGQQVTLSCSPISGHRSVSWYQQTPGQGLQFLFEYFSETQRNKGNFPGRFSGRQFSNSRSEMNVSTLELGDSALYLCASSPGTAISYEQYFGPGTRLTVT.